These 30 T cell receptor beta chains originate from one sample sequenced in a study of blood T cell repertoires in COVID-19. Sequenced by immunoSEQ multiplex PCR; TCRdb stores in-frame clones only, minus some. This sample has fewer than 300,000 clones; roughly 85% occur once, and the top ten carry 8% to 10%. Input material: peripheral blood. Receptor source: a woman in her forties or fifties who had recovered from COVID-19.

The rearrangement links TRBV5-1 to TRBJ2-2; TRBD1 matches 8 bases. The CDR3 contains 15 residues. The V gene end was trimmed by 2 bases and the J gene end by 8 bases; junction bases not matched to a gene: 8. Germline CDR1 and CDR2: SGHRS and YFSETQ. The CDR3 DNA is TGCGCCAGCAGCTTCCGTCAGGGGGCTGGGGGGGAGCTGTTTTTT. Its translation: CASSFRQGAGGELFF.

The CDR3, as DNA: TGTGCCAGGGGTGATGAGGGGGCGCGGGACTATGGCTACACCTTC. This gives the protein CARGDEGARDYGYTF. The chain carries TRBV3-1 (or the pseudogene TRBV3-2) and TRBJ1-2, with 7 bases fitting TRBD1. Germline assignment: CDR1 LGHDT and CDR2 YNNKEL (reference sequence). This CDR3 is built from 15 residues. Germline trimming cut 9 bases from V and 3 bases from J; bases unmatched to any gene: 13.

In this sample, this clone turned up once. This rearrangement joins TRBV9 to TRBJ2-3, with 10 bases identical to TRBD2. J was trimmed by 6 bases and V by 0 bases; bases with no gene match: 16. Germline V lookup: CDR1 SGDLS, CDR2 YYNGEE. The CDR3 runs to 19 residues. The CDR3 bases are TGTGCCAGCAGCGTAGATCCCCAGCGGGGGGGCGCGAGCCGGGATACGCAGTATTTT. This codes for CASSVDPQRGGASRDTQYF. The variable domain in full, completed from reference TRBV9 and TRBJ2-3, reads DSGVTQTPKHLITATGQRVTLRCSPRSGDLSVYWYQQSLDQGLQFLIQYYNGEERAKGNILERFSAQQFPDLHSELNLSSLELGDSALYFCASSVDPQRGGASRDTQYFGPGTRLTVL.

The chain is built from TRBV12-3 or TRBV12-4 and TRBJ1-5, with unresolved D. Trimming shortened V by 3 bases and J by 4 bases, and 4 bases separated the two germline ends. The CDR3 is 12 amino acids. CDR3 sequence: CASSFMNQPQHF. DNA for the CDR3: TGTGCCAGCAGTTTTATGAATCAGCCCCAGCATTTT.

The chain combines TRBV7-8 with TRBJ2-7; the D gene is possibly TRBD2 (5 bases). Germline lookup yields CDR1 SGHVS and CDR2 FQNEAQ. V was cut by 1 base and J by 2 bases, with 9 bases left in between. The CDR3 covers 14 residues. The CDR3 here is CASSLEDGTYEQYF. The DNA of the CDR3 is TGTGCCAGCAGCTTAGAGGACGGGACCTACGAGCAGTACTTC.

This rearrangement joins TRBV7-9 to TRBJ1-2; D ambiguous. Germline V lookup: CDR1 SEHNR, CDR2 FQNEAQ (reference sequence). The CDR3 totals 14 residues. Trimming removed 4 bases at V and 8 bases at J, with 17 bases between. The CDR3 loop is CASSSLGRSKGYTF. The CDR3 DNA reads as TGTGCCAGCAGCTCCTTGGGGAGGTCTAAGGGCTACACCTTC. Together with reference TRBV7-9 and TRBJ1-2, the CDR3 gives the full variable domain: DTGVSQNPRHKITKRGQNVTFRCDPISEHNRLYWYRQTLGQGPEFLTYFQNEAQLEKSRLLSDRFSAERPKGSFSTLEIQRTEQGDSAMYLCASSSLGRSKGYTFGSGTRLTVV.

This chain uses TRBV6-6 with TRBJ2-1; D uncertain. The CDR3 length is 12 residues. Deletions cut 0 bases from V and 10 bases from J, with 7 bases between. Germline loops: CDR1 MNHNY, CDR2 SVGAGI (reference sequence). CDR3 amino acids: CASSYSTREQFF. DNA for the CDR3: TGTGCCAGCAGTTACTCCACCCGGGAGCAGTTCTTC.

This chain joins TRBV29-1 and TRBJ2-2; 16 nucleotides match TRBD2. The CDR3 covers 17 residues. V was pared by 6 bases and J by 1 base, with 5 bases of the junction left unmatched. CDR1 is SQVTM and CDR2 is ANQGSEA in the germline V gene. The CDR3 spells CSVQGLAGGRNTGELFF. The DNA for the CDR3 is TGCAGCGTACAGGGACTAGCGGGGGGGCGGAACACCGGGGAGCTGTTTTTT.

The chain couples TRBV18 to TRBJ2-4; 11 nucleotides line up with TRBD1. There are 17 residues in the CDR3. V lost 3 bases and J lost 3; bases outside the gene matches: 7. Germline assignment: CDR1 KGHSH and CDR2 LQKENI. The CDR3 DNA reads TGTGCCAGCTCACCCTCCTCCGGGACAGGGGGCAAAAACATTCAGTACTTC. Amino acids: CASSPSSGTGGKNIQYF.

The chain couples TRBV7-2 to TRBJ2-3; TRBD2 might be the D (6 bases). From germline, CDR1 is SGHTA and CDR2 FQGNSA. V was clipped by 7 bases and J by 5 bases, with 28 bases between them. This CDR3 has 18 amino acids. CDR3 nucleotide sequence: TGTGCCAGCACCTCAGGTCGGCTGCGGGGACGTGCACAAGATACGCAGTATTTT. This gives the protein CASTSGRLRGRAQDTQYF.

The chain carries TRBV6-2 or TRBV6-3 and TRBJ2-1; 7 bases map to TRBD2. J gave up 9 bases and V 0 bases, and 14 bases lay outside the gene matches. Germline-derived CDR1 and CDR2 are MNHEY and SVGEGT. This CDR3 is built from 17 residues. CDR3 nucleotides: TGTGCCAGCAGTTACTCGACGGGGCTAGCGGTTGGGGGTGAGCAGTTCTTC. Translated: CASSYSTGLAVGGEQFF.

This clone has only a few counts. The chain links TRBV5-1 to TRBJ2-1; D might be TRBD2 (6 bases). The V end was cut by 4 bases, the J end by 7 bases, with 18 bases between. The CDR3 has 15 residues. Germline V gives CDR1 SGHRS, CDR2 YFSETQ. CDR3 protein: CASSPGVALGNEQFF. CDR3 nucleotides: TGCGCCAGCAGCCCGGGGGTAGCGCTAGGGAATGAGCAGTTCTTC.

The chain has TRBV10-3 and TRBJ2-1; 12 bases match TRBD2. CDR3 size: 14 residues. Germline V gives CDR1 ENHRY, CDR2 SYGVKD. V was pared by 10 bases and J by 12 bases, with 13 bases of the junction left unmatched. The CDR3 loop reads CATSSSGRAGVQFF. The CDR3 region has the DNA TGTGCCACATCTTCTAGCGGGAGGGCAGGAGTGCAGTTCTTC.

This chain uses TRBV28 with TRBJ1-2; TRBD1 aligns across 7 bases. The germline V gene has CDR1 MDHEN and CDR2 SYDVKM. The CDR3 runs to 13 residues. The V segment lost 6 bases and the J segment 7 bases; nucleotides outside the gene matches: 8. CDR3 DNA sequence: TGTGCCAGCAGAGACAGGGCACTCGGTGGCTACACCTTC. The encoded protein is CASRDRALGGYTF.

The chain combines TRBV10-3 with TRBJ2-3; 9 positions agree with TRBD1. J gave up 5 bases and V 6 bases, and 9 bases lay outside the gene matches. This CDR3 is built from 15 residues. Germline V lookup: CDR1 ENHRY, CDR2 SYGVKD. DNA for the CDR3: TGTGCCATCAGCAATCGGGACAGGGACATAGATACGCAGTATTTT. This translates into CAISNRDRDIDTQYF.

This clone was detected once. The V call is TRBV28, the J call TRBJ2-2, with 13 bases identical to TRBD2. This CDR3 has 15 amino acids. Unmatched junction bases numbered 5, after V lost 8 bases and J lost 5 bases. Germline loops: CDR1 MDHEN, CDR2 SYDVKM. CDR3 loop: CASGTSGTLTGELFF. The CDR3 bases are TGTGCCAGCGGGACTAGCGGGACTCTAACCGGGGAGCTGTTTTTT.

This chain joins TRBV6-5 and TRBJ1-6; D might be TRBD1 (5 bases). The length of the CDR3 is 16 residues. Trimming removed 0 bases from V and 6 bases from J, with 12 bases in between. Germline-derived CDR1 and CDR2 are MNHEY and SVGAGI. CDR3 DNA sequence: TGTGCCAGCAGTTACTCGGGGGGAACCGGTAATTCACCCCTCCACTTT. Its translation is CASSYSGGTGNSPLHF.

Comments on this clone: This sample also contains other DNA sequences that code for the same CDR3. The V call is TRBV18, the J call TRBJ2-7; TRBD2 aligns across 7 bases. V dropped 0 bases and J dropped 6; count of bases not matched to a gene: 2. Germline V lookup: CDR1 KGHSH, CDR2 LQKENI. The CDR3 sequence is 13 residues long. CDR3 sequence reads: CASSPPSSGEQYF. CDR3 DNA: TGTGCCAGCTCACCACCGTCTAGCGGCGAGCAGTACTTC.

In regard to this clone: Other DNA sequences in the same sample also yield this CDR3. The V gene is TRBV4-3, the J gene TRBJ2-7, with TRBD2 matching 13 bases. The V segment lost 3 bases and the J segment 4 bases; nucleotides outside the gene matches: 3. The CDR3 runs to 15 residues. Germline CDR1 reads LGHNA; CDR2 reads YSLEER. CDR3 sequence reads: CASSQGLAGTYEQYF. CDR3 DNA sequence: TGCGCCAGCAGCCAGGGACTAGCGGGGACTTACGAGCAGTACTTC.

This clone came up a few times. CDR3 region: CASSSRTGDSYEQYF. CDR3 DNA sequence: TGTGCCAGCAGTTCCCGAACAGGGGATAGTTACGAGCAGTACTTC. The genes are TRBV27 and TRBJ2-7, with 7 nucleotides matching TRBD1. This CDR3 has 15 amino acids. Unmatched junction bases numbered 10, after V lost 4 bases and J lost 4 bases. Germline assignment: CDR1 MNHEY and CDR2 SMNVEV (reference sequence).

A single count supports this clone. CDR3 bases: TGTGCCAGCAGTTTCGGCAGGGGGCTCTACGAGCAGTACTTC. This sequence encodes CASSFGRGLYEQYF. The rearrangement joins TRBV27 to TRBJ2-7, with 8 positions matching TRBD1. The germline CDR1 and CDR2 sequences are MNHEY and SMNVEV (reference sequence). Losses at the gene ends were 3 bases for V and 3 bases for J; bases not matched to a gene: 4. CDR3 length equals 14 residues.

The chain couples TRBV11-2 to TRBJ2-1, with TRBD1 identical over 9 bases. Germline-derived CDR1 and CDR2 are SGHAT and FQNNGV. The CDR3 totals 15 residues. Trimming at V came to 6 bases and at J to 7 bases, leaving 10 bases not matched to a gene. In DNA, the CDR3 is TGTGCCAGCAGTAGAACAGGGGGCATTAGGAATGAGCAGTTCTTC. This sequence encodes CASSRTGGIRNEQFF. Full variable domain (missing parts from reference TRBV11-2 and TRBJ2-1): EAGVAQSPRYKIIEKRQSVAFWCNPISGHATLYWYQQILGQGPKLLIQFQNNGVVDDSQLPKDRFSAERLKGVDSTLKIQPAKLEDSAVYLCASSRTGGIRNEQFFGPGTRLTVL.

This sequence joins TRBV28 and TRBJ1-3; D not resolved. The germline V gene has CDR1 MDHEN and CDR2 SYDVKM. V lost 3 bases to trimming and J lost 0 bases, with 9 bases between them. The CDR3 sequence is 15 residues long. The CDR3 nucleotides are TGTGCCAGCAGTTTGACCGGGAACTCTGGAAACACCATATATTTT. It is translated as CASSLTGNSGNTIYF.

CDR3 DNA sequence: TGTGCCAGCAGCAAAGAGGCCCCTCAGGTCAAGACCTACGAGCAGTACTTC. Encoded protein: CASSKEAPQVKTYEQYF. The rearrangement joins TRBV21-1 to TRBJ2-7; the D call in the table, TRBD1, was not verified against the DNA. TRBV21-1 constitutes a pseudogene. This CDR3 is 17 amino acids long.

This clone was recorded once. The V and J genes are TRBV7-2 and TRBJ1-2; D is perhaps TRBD1 (6 bases). The CDR3 runs to 16 residues. Germline CDR1 and CDR2: SGHTA and FQGNSA. Trimming cost V 5 bases and J 2 bases, with 18 bases left between them. The CDR3, as DNA: TGTGCCAGCAGCGCCAGGGGCCAGGCAGGGAACTATGGCTACACCTTC. This gives the protein CASSARGQAGNYGYTF.

V is TRBV9 and J is TRBJ1-4; TRBD1 matches at 8 bases. This CDR3 is built from 15 residues. The V gene end was trimmed by 4 bases and the J gene end by 4 bases; junction bases not matched to a gene: 6. Germline CDR1 reads SGDLS; CDR2 reads YYNGEE. This CDR3 reads CASSPRGQFNEKLFF. Here the CDR3 DNA reads TGTGCCAGCAGCCCCAGGGGGCAGTTTAATGAAAAACTGTTTTTT. Variable domain in full (rest from reference TRBV9 and TRBJ1-4): DSGVTQTPKHLITATGQRVTLRCSPRSGDLSVYWYQQSLDQGLQFLIQYYNGEERAKGNILERFSAQQFPDLHSELNLSSLELGDSALYFCASSPRGQFNEKLFFGSGTQLSVL.

The V gene is TRBV18, the J gene TRBJ1-4, with TRBD1 as a possible D gene (5 bases). V lost 4 bases to trimming and J lost 1 base, with 10 bases between them. The CDR3 length is 15 residues. Germline assignment: CDR1 KGHSH and CDR2 LQKENI. Here the CDR3 DNA reads TGTGCCAGCTCACAAAGACAGTTAACTAATGAAAAACTGTTTTTT. Protein: CASSQRQLTNEKLFF.

This chain connects TRBV10-2 to TRBJ2-7, with TRBD1 matching 9 bases. Germline CDR1 and CDR2: WSHSY and SAAADI. CDR3 length: 14 amino acids. J gave up 4 bases and V 6 bases, and 7 bases lay outside the gene matches. Here the CDR3 DNA reads TGCGCCAGCAGGGAAACCGGGACAGGGTACGAGCAGTACTTC. It is translated as CASRETGTGYEQYF.

Comment on this clone: One junction end does not reproduce the germline sequence, and a read error may be involved. J is TRBJ1-4 and V is TRBV6-2 or TRBV6-3; a weak D match, TRBD1 (5 bases). From germline, CDR1 is MNHEY and CDR2 SVGEGT. The CDR3 spans 13 residues. CDR3 nucleotides: TGTGCCAGCAGCCTGGCGGCCAGGCCCCCGGGGGATTTT. It encodes CASSLAARPPGDF.

This chain links TRBV3-1 (or the pseudogene TRBV3-2) with TRBJ1-4; 9 nucleotides line up with TRBD1. Germline-derived CDR1 and CDR2 are LGHDT and YNNKEL (reference sequence). This CDR3 is built from 17 residues. Trimming removed 5 bases from V and 7 bases from J; junction bases left unmatched: 14. CDR3 nucleotides: TGTGCCAGCAGCTACGGGGGGACAGGGCAGAGTGGTGAAAAACTGTTTTTT. Amino acid sequence: CASSYGGTGQSGEKLFF.